The 17 T cell receptor beta chains reported below all come from one sample, sequenced in a study of cytomegalovirus exposure and HLA in healthy donors. Some clones are missing from TCRdb's copy, which holds only in-frame ones; the method was immunoSEQ multiplex PCR. The sample has 220,000 or so clones; roughly 80% are singletons. Sequenced: PBMCs. The origin of the receptors is a woman in her late teens or twenties in good health and CMV-seronegative.

This sequence joins TRBV6-1 and TRBJ1-2, with 9 bases lining up with TRBD1. CDR1 MNHNS and CDR2 SASEGT come from the germline V gene. The V segment lost 6 bases and the J segment 4 bases; nucleotides outside the gene matches: 6. The CDR3 totals 14 residues. CDR3 residues: CASRMDRGSYGYTF. As DNA, the CDR3 is TGTGCCAGCAGGATGGACAGGGGCTCCTATGGCTACACCTTC.

This clone has just one count. The V and J genes are TRBV10-3 and TRBJ2-7, with D perhaps TRBD1 (7 bases). Deletions cut 3 bases from V and 2 bases from J, with 17 bases between. Germline CDR1 ENHRY, CDR2 SYGVKD. CDR3 length: 16 amino acids. For the CDR3, the DNA is TGTGCCATCAGTGATATGGGGGGACAGAGGACCTACGAGCAGTACTTC. Its translation is CAISDMGGQRTYEQYF.

The genes are TRBV30 and TRBJ2-1; D is possibly TRBD2 (6 bases). Germline V lookup: CDR1 GTSNPN, CDR2 SVGIG (reference sequence). The CDR3 sequence is 15 residues long. V dropped 0 bases and J dropped 2 bases, with 11 bases sitting between them. The CDR3, as DNA: TGTGCCTGGAGTGTACCCGGGGGAACCTACAATGAGCAGTTCTTC. This translates into CAWSVPGGTYNEQFF.

The CDR3 coding sequence is TGTGCCAGCAGTTATTACAGGGGATCCTACGAGCAGTACTTC. Translating it yields CASSYYRGSYEQYF. The chain recombines TRBV6-5 with TRBJ2-7, with 7 bases matching TRBD1. The ends lost 3 bases at V and 1 base at J; junction bases unmatched: 3. Germline CDR1 is MNHEY and CDR2 is SVGAGI. The CDR3 is 14 residues long.

The chain has TRBV30 and TRBJ2-2; TRBD2 is a possible D gene (5 bases). This CDR3 is 11 amino acids long. Germline CDR1 and CDR2: GTSNPN and SVGIG (reference sequence). Trimming removed 6 bases at V and 8 bases at J, with 10 bases between. CDR3 in DNA: TGTGCCTGCCGGAGGTCAGGGGAGCTGTTTTTT. Translation: CACRRSGELFF. Combining the CDR3 with reference TRBV30 and TRBJ2-2 gives the whole variable domain SQTIHQWPATLVQPVGSPLSLECTVEGTSNPNLYWYRQAAGRGLQLLFYSVGIGQISSEVPQNLSASRPQDRQFILSSKKLLLSDSGFYLCACRRSGELFFGEGSRLTVL.

J is TRBJ2-1 and V is TRBV5-1; 7 bases match TRBD1. The CDR3 runs to 17 residues. CDR1 SGHRS and CDR2 YFSETQ come from the germline V gene. Trimming removed 3 bases from V and 1 base from J; junction bases left unmatched: 10. The CDR3 protein is CASSSAYRGTSYNEQFF. CDR3 DNA: TGCGCCAGCAGCTCAGCTTACAGGGGAACATCCTACAATGAGCAGTTCTTC.

The J gene is TRBJ1-1, the V gene TRBV5-1; D remains unclear. The germline V and J ends were trimmed by 5 bases and 4 bases, with 12 bases remaining between them. The CDR3 is 13 residues long. Germline V lookup: CDR1 SGHRS, CDR2 YFSETQ. The CDR3 DNA sequence: TGCGCCAGCAGTACAAGTTCCAGCACTGAAGCTTTCTTT. Protein product: CASSTSSSTEAFF.

The V and J genes are TRBV5-1 and TRBJ2-7; TRBD1 aligns across 7 bases. In germline, CDR1 is SGHRS, CDR2 YFSETQ. Trimming removed 1 base from V and 3 bases from J; junction bases left unmatched: 4. This CDR3 contains 14 residues. The CDR3 DNA is TGCGCCAGCAGCTTGAGGGACAGTGGCTACGAGCAGTACTTC. This encodes CASSLRDSGYEQYF. Full variable domain (missing parts from reference TRBV5-1 and TRBJ2-7): KAGVTQTPRYLIKTRGQQVTLSCSPISGHRSVSWYQQTPGQGLQFLFEYFSETQRNKGNFPGRFSGRQFSNSRSEMNVSTLELGDSALYLCASSLRDSGYEQYFGPGTRLTVT.

This chain links TRBV29-1 with TRBJ2-3; D gene uncertain. V was shortened by 8 bases and J by 1 base, with 16 bases between the two germline ends. The germline gives CDR1 SQVTM, CDR2 ANQGSEA. The CDR3 spans 14 residues. The CDR3 DNA reads as TGCAGCATATCACGTCCCGGGCGCACAGATACGCAGTATTTT. This sequence encodes CSISRPGRTDTQYF.

This chain connects TRBV2 to TRBJ2-3, with a weak D call TRBD2 (5 bases). This CDR3 has 15 residues. V lost 2 bases, J lost 4 bases, and 13 bases lay in between. Germline CDR1 and CDR2: SNHLY and FYNNEI. Here the CDR3 DNA reads TGTGCCAGCAGTGAAATGAGGGTTCCCCCAGATACGCAGTATTTT. Its protein product is CASSEMRVPPDTQYF.

The chain carries TRBV27 and TRBJ2-7; D tentatively fits TRBD1 or TRBD2 (5 bases each). V was cut by 6 bases and J by 7 bases, with 19 bases left in between. The CDR3 has 14 residues. Germline V gene sequence: CDR1 MNHEY, CDR2 SMNVEV (reference sequence). The CDR3: CASSRRDLLSEQYF. As DNA, the CDR3 is TGTGCCAGCAGCCGACGGGACCTCCTGTCAGAGCAGTACTTC.

This rearrangement joins TRBV18 to TRBJ1-1, with TRBD1 matching over 11 bases. V was clipped by 4 bases and J by 3 bases; unmatched bases: 7. CDR3 size: 16 residues. Per germline, CDR1 KGHSH and CDR2 LQKENI. CDR3 loop: CASSLRTGQGDTEAFF. DNA for the CDR3: TGTGCCAGCTCACTCCGAACGGGACAGGGGGACACTGAAGCTTTCTTT.

This sequence joins TRBV28 and TRBJ1-2; possible D gene TRBD1, 5 bases. There are 15 residues in the CDR3. CDR1 and CDR2 from the germline V gene are MDHEN and SYDVKM. The ends were cut back, 4 bases at V and 0 bases at J, with 12 bases in the middle. The CDR3, as DNA: TGTGCCAGCAGTTGGCAGGGCAAAGCTAACTATGGCTACACCTTC. Protein product: CASSWQGKANYGYTF.

This clone came up once. The genes are TRBV19 and TRBJ1-5; no clear D. Trimming shortened V by 5 bases and J by 9 bases, and 14 bases separated the two germline ends. Germline CDR1 LNHDA, CDR2 SQIVND (reference sequence). The CDR3 runs to 13 residues. The CDR3, as DNA: TGTGCCAGTAGTGAGACGGGCGACGGGCCCCAGCATTTT. Translation: CASSETGDGPQHF.

V and J are TRBV6-5 and TRBJ2-2; no clear D. The CDR3 spans 14 residues. Germline lookup yields CDR1 MNHEY and CDR2 SVGAGI. V shed 5 bases and J shed 1 base, with 8 bases lying between them. The CDR3 DNA reads TGTGCCAGCAGTCCCCTCAGGAACACCGGGGAGCTGTTTTTT. Its translation: CASSPLRNTGELFF.

This clone was counted between two and nine times. This rearrangement joins TRBV27 to TRBJ1-3; TRBD1 agrees at 10 bases. The CDR3 has 16 residues. Germline trimming cut 5 bases from V and 3 bases from J; bases unmatched to any gene: 7. Germline V gene data show CDR1 as MNHEY and CDR2 as SMNVEV (reference sequence). CDR3 bases: TGTGCCAGCAGTCCCGGGACAGGGGTTTTTGGAAACACCATATATTTT. Residues: CASSPGTGVFGNTIYF.

This sequence joins TRBV4-2 and TRBJ2-7; TRBD2 aligns across 9 bases. CDR1 is LGHNA and CDR2 is YNFKEQ in the germline V gene. The CDR3 has 16 residues. Trimming at V came to 0 bases and at J to 2 bases, leaving 5 bases not matched to a gene. The CDR3 loop reads CASSQDSSSGTYEQYF. CDR3 nucleotides: TGTGCCAGCAGCCAAGATAGCTCTAGCGGGACCTACGAGCAGTACTTC.